This entry lists 6 T cell receptor beta chains sequenced from one sample in a study of T cell responses to AZD1222 COVID-19 vaccine. The method was immunoSEQ multiplex PCR; TCRdb's version includes in-frame clones alone and lacks a portion of them. The sample records 100,000 or so clones, approximately 90% being singletons. Sequenced material: peripheral blood, taken 28 days after the second AZD1222 dose. These receptors were collected from an adult who received the AZD1222 COVID-19 vaccine.

The CDR3 loop is CASRVGRGANTQYF. The CDR3 coding sequence is TGTGCCAGCAGGGTCGGGAGGGGGGCTAATACGCAGTATTTT. This chain uses TRBV2 with TRBJ2-3, with 8 bases matching TRBD2. With V trimmed by 6 bases and J by 7 bases, 9 bases remained unmatched. The CDR3 is made up of 14 amino acids. Germline V CDR1 and CDR2: SNHLY, FYNNEI.

This chain joins TRBV6-5 and TRBJ1-1; D remains ambiguous. V was trimmed by 7 bases and J by 6 bases, leaving 18 bases between them. CDR1 and CDR2 from the germline V gene are MNHEY and SVGAGI. This CDR3 has 14 amino acids. DNA of the CDR3: TGTGCCAGCAAGCCTCGGACCCAATCCGCTGAAGCTTTCTTT. It specifies CASKPRTQSAEAFF.

This clone was detected once. One end of the junction does not line up with germline, which may come from a read error. The rearrangement joins TRBV7-7 to TRBJ2-1, with D possibly matching TRBD2 (6 bases). The V gene's germline CDR1 is SSHAT and CDR2 FNYEAQ (reference sequence). The CDR3 has 16 residues. CDR3 sequence (DNA): TGTGCTAGCAGCTTAGACGTCGGGAGACCCTACAATGAGCAGTTCTTC. Translation gives CASSLDVGRPYNEQFF.

The chain uses TRBV28 and TRBJ1-1; no clear D gene. Germline V gives CDR1 MDHEN, CDR2 SYDVKM. This CDR3 has 14 residues. V was pared by 1 base and J by 4 bases, with 10 bases between. CDR3 loop: CASSLYTRSTEAFF. CDR3 DNA sequence: TGTGCCAGCAGTTTATACACCCGGAGCACTGAAGCTTTCTTT.

The V and J genes are TRBV6-1 and TRBJ1-3; D perhaps matches TRBD1 (5 bases). There are 16 residues in the CDR3. Trimming cost V 4 bases and J 0 bases, with 13 bases left between them. Germline-derived CDR1 and CDR2 are MNHNS and SASEGT. The CDR3 sequence: CASSGGSYLSGNTIYF. CDR3 bases: TGTGCCAGCAGTGGGGGGTCCTACCTCTCTGGAAACACCATATATTTT.

This chain joins TRBV9 and TRBJ2-7; 10 bases fit TRBD2. V lost 3 bases to trimming and J lost 4 bases; unmatched junction nucleotides: 7. The length of the CDR3 is 15 residues. The V gene's germline CDR1 is SGDLS and CDR2 YYNGEE. CDR3 sequence (DNA): TGTGCCAGCAGCGCCTTAGCGGGGGGAAGTTACGAGCAGTACTTC. Protein product: CASSALAGGSYEQYF.